Each of the 20 T cell receptor beta chains below was sequenced from the same sample in a study of blood T cell repertoires in COVID-19. Sequenced by immunoSEQ multiplex PCR; TCRdb stores in-frame clones only, minus some. This sample has some 68,000 clones; roughly 90% occur once, and the top ten carry roughly 7.3%. Material: peripheral blood. Source of these receptors: a man aged 40-49 years with COVID-19, enrolled during active disease.

The chain combines TRBV19 with TRBJ2-6; TRBD1 matches 9 bases. Germline CDR1 reads LNHDA; CDR2 reads SQIVND (reference sequence). CDR3 size: 19 residues. J gave up 0 bases and V 3 bases, and 9 bases lay outside the gene matches. The CDR3 protein is CASSIRGQGFYSGANVLTF. DNA for the CDR3: TGTGCCAGTAGTATCAGGGGACAGGGCTTTTACTCTGGGGCCAACGTCCTGACTTTC.

The chain is built from TRBV3-1 (or the pseudogene TRBV3-2) and TRBJ2-2; perhaps TRBD2 as D (5 bases). V dropped 2 bases and J dropped 7 bases, with 8 bases sitting between them. The length of the CDR3 is 13 residues. CDR1 LGHDT and CDR2 YNNKEL come from the germline V gene (reference sequence). CDR3 amino acids: CASSQPGNGELFF. The CDR3 DNA reads TGTGCCAGCAGCCAACCGGGGAACGGGGAGCTGTTTTTT.

This sequence joins TRBV28 and TRBJ2-7; 8 bases agree with TRBD1. The CDR3 runs 15 residues. Germline trimming cut 3 bases from V and 5 bases from J; bases unmatched to any gene: 9. CDR1 MDHEN and CDR2 SYDVKM come from the germline V gene. The CDR3 loop reads CASSFRSGGANEQYF. In DNA, the CDR3 is TGTGCCAGCAGTTTTCGGTCAGGGGGCGCGAACGAGCAGTACTTC.

CDR3 sequence reads: CASRRTGGYDIQYF. DNA for the CDR3: TGTGCCAGCAGGAGGACAGGTGGTTATGACATTCAGTACTTC. The V gene is TRBV2, the J gene TRBJ2-4; 7 nucleotides match TRBD1. Trimming cost V 6 bases and J 8 bases; bases outside gene matches: 10. This CDR3 region has 14 residues. The germline V gene encodes CDR1 SNHLY and CDR2 FYNNEI.

The chain carries TRBV10-3 and TRBJ2-7, with 9 bases identical to TRBD1. The CDR3 runs to 13 residues. V lost 11 bases to trimming and J lost 3 bases; unmatched junction nucleotides: 8. Germline V gene sequence: CDR1 ENHRY, CDR2 SYGVKD. CDR3 sequence (DNA): TGTGCCTCCTCGGGACAGGGATTCTACGAGCAGTACTTC. Its translation is CASSGQGFYEQYF.

The chain links TRBV5-5 to TRBJ1-1, with D perhaps TRBD1 (5 bases). Trimming pared 3 bases from V and 5 bases from J, leaving 11 bases between. CDR1 and CDR2 (germline): SGHKS, YYEKEE (reference sequence). The CDR3 loop spans 13 amino acids. The CDR3: CASSSMGGTEAFF. CDR3 sequence (DNA): TGTGCCAGCAGCTCCATGGGGGGGACTGAAGCTTTCTTT.

In this sample, this clone turned up a few times. The chain joins TRBV6-7 to TRBJ2-3; TRBD2 agrees at 8 bases. TRBV6-7 is an open reading frame, and its role is uncertain. The CDR3 extends over 16 amino acids. The trim removed 2 bases at V and 2 bases at J, leaving 6 bases unmatched. CDR3 sequence reads: CASSYEAGANTDTQYF. In DNA, the CDR3 is TGTGCCAGCAGTTACGAAGCGGGGGCGAACACAGATACGCAGTATTTT.

The chain couples TRBV28 to TRBJ2-3; D gene ambiguous. Germline CDR1 MDHEN, CDR2 SYDVKM. The length of the CDR3 is 13 residues. V was cut by 4 bases and J by 4 bases, with 9 bases left in between. The DNA of the CDR3 is TGTGCCAGCAGTTCACTCACTTCAGATACGCAGTATTTT. Translating it yields CASSSLTSDTQYF.

The chain joins TRBV7-8 to TRBJ2-5, with a tentative D call TRBD2 (5 bases). The CDR3 has 13 amino acids. Between the trimmed V and J ends, which lost 1 base and 5 bases, there was a span of 8 bases. The germline V gene encodes CDR1 SGHVS and CDR2 FQNEAQ. CDR3 residues: CASSLGGEETQYF. The CDR3 DNA reads as TGTGCCAGCAGCTTAGGTGGGGAGGAGACCCAGTACTTC. Together with reference TRBV7-8 and TRBJ2-5, the CDR3 gives the full variable domain: GAGVSQSPRYKVAKRGQDVALRCDPISGHVSLFWYQQALGQGPEFLTYFQNEAQLDKSGLPSDRFFAERPEGSVSTLKIQRTQQEDSAVYLCASSLGGEETQYFGPGTRLLVL.

This clone was counted at least ten times. This chain joins TRBV2 and TRBJ2-3; 9 bases agree with TRBD2. V was clipped by 4 bases and J by 4 bases; unmatched bases: 6. Germline CDR1 and CDR2: SNHLY and FYNNEI. This CDR3 contains 15 residues. The DNA for the CDR3 is TGTGCCAGCAGTGGGCGAGCGGGGGGATCAGATACGCAGTATTTT. It translates to CASSGRAGGSDTQYF.

This rearrangement joins TRBV7-2 to TRBJ1-1; D gene ambiguous. The germline gives CDR1 SGHTA, CDR2 FQGNSA. The CDR3 covers 14 residues. V gave up 0 bases and J gave up 8 bases, with 13 bases separating them. In DNA form, the CDR3 reads TGTGCCAGCAGCTTAGCGTTGGCTTCCTCCGAAGCTTTCTTT. As protein: CASSLALASSEAFF.

This clone was detected only once. The chain uses TRBV10-3 and TRBJ2-3, with D maybe TRBD2 (5 bases). CDR3 length equals 15 residues. Germline V gene lookup returns CDR1 ENHRY and CDR2 SYGVKD. V gave up 2 bases and J gave up 1 base, with 10 bases separating them. The CDR3 DNA is TGTGCCATCAGTGAGGGCAGTAGCGGCACAGATACGCAGTATTTT. This translates into CAISEGSSGTDTQYF.

This clone was seen more than once but under ten times. The chain joins TRBV5-1 to TRBJ2-7, with a possible D match to TRBD1 (5 bases). There are 14 residues in the CDR3. Trimming stripped 0 bases from V and 0 bases from J, with 7 bases between. From germline, CDR1 is SGHRS and CDR2 YFSETQ. CDR3 protein: CASSLVQGSYEQYF. CDR3 DNA sequence: TGCGCCAGCAGCTTGGTCCAGGGCTCCTACGAGCAGTACTTC.

The gene calls are TRBV18 and TRBJ2-5; D might be TRBD1 (5 bases). V lost 5 bases, J lost 5 bases, and 12 bases lay in between. The germline V gene encodes CDR1 KGHSH and CDR2 LQKENI. The CDR3 runs 13 residues. DNA for the CDR3: TGTGCCAGCTCAAGACAGAATAGGGAGACCCAGTACTTC. It is translated as CASSRQNRETQYF.

The chain is built from TRBV18 and TRBJ2-5; a weak D match, TRBD2 (5 bases). The V gene's germline CDR1 is KGHSH and CDR2 LQKENI. The length of the CDR3 is 17 residues. Trimming stripped 2 bases from V and 4 bases from J, with 20 bases between. The CDR3 is CASSPGRAIRAGETQYF. The CDR3 region has the DNA TGTGCCAGCTCACCAGGACGGGCAATACGGGCGGGAGAGACCCAGTACTTC. Combining the CDR3 with reference TRBV18 and TRBJ2-5 gives the whole variable domain NAGVMQNPRHLVRRRGQEARLRCSPMKGHSHVYWYRQLPEEGLKFMVYLQKENIIDESGMPKERFSAEFPKEGPSILRIQQVVRGDSAAYFCASSPGRAIRAGETQYFGPGTRLLVL.

The V and J genes are TRBV2 and TRBJ2-1; D is perhaps TRBD2 (6 bases). Germline CDR1 reads SNHLY; CDR2 reads FYNNEI. V lost 1 base to trimming and J lost 13 bases, with 14 bases between them. The CDR3 has 13 residues. CDR3 DNA sequence: TGTGCCAGCAGTGAAGTTTTACGGGGGATCCAGTTCTTC. Encoded protein: CASSEVLRGIQFF.

This rearrangement joins TRBV3-1 (or the pseudogene TRBV3-2) to TRBJ2-3; weak D call: TRBD1 (5 bases). This CDR3 is built from 15 residues. The V end lost 1 base, the J end lost 3 bases, and 11 bases lay between the germline ends. Germline V gene sequence: CDR1 LGHDT, CDR2 YNNKEL (reference sequence). The CDR3 DNA reads as TGTGCCAGCAGCCAAGGACAGCTCTATACAGATACGCAGTATTTT. This codes for CASSQGQLYTDTQYF.

The chain uses TRBV28 and TRBJ1-6; 9 bases are shared with TRBD1. V was clipped by 1 base and J by 8 bases; unmatched bases: 3. CDR1 and CDR2 (germline): MDHEN, SYDVKM. The CDR3 is 15 residues long. This chain's CDR3 is CASSLLTGGDSPLHF. The CDR3 DNA sequence: TGTGCCAGCAGTTTATTGACAGGGGGTGATTCACCCCTCCACTTT.

This clone was counted once. The V and J genes are TRBV27 and TRBJ2-1, with D possibly TRBD2 on 6 matching bases. Looked up from germline, CDR1 is MNHEY and CDR2 is SMNVEV (reference sequence). The CDR3 totals 11 residues. V dropped 1 base and J dropped 15 bases, with 10 bases sitting between them. CDR3 DNA: TGTGCCAGCAGTTTATGGCCCGGGGGGTTCTTC. The encoded protein is CASSLWPGGFF.

This chain connects TRBV19 to TRBJ1-1, with TRBD1 identical over 8 bases. V dropped 7 bases and J dropped 0; count of bases not matched to a gene: 10. The CDR3 length is 16 residues. Per the germline V gene, CDR1 is LNHDA and CDR2 is SQIVND (reference sequence). The CDR3 is CASTLRAGGMNTEAFF. CDR3 nucleotides: TGTGCCAGTACCCTTAGGGCAGGGGGCATGAACACTGAAGCTTTCTTT.